This record concerns one T cell receptor (beta chain) sequence. This clonotype was seen repeatedly, ten times or more. Which antigen it targets is not known. The junction differs from germline at one of its ends, possibly a read error. This sample was included in a study of T cells in Graves' hyperthyroidism and ophthalmopathy (dated by TCRdb to the late 2010s). At the level of the whole study: Peripheral blood samples were taken at initial diagnosis, before any treatment was given. Prospective prediction of ophthalmopathy was tested in an independent validation cohort consisting of under 20 hyperthyroidism patients and 17 patients who later progressed to ophthalmopathy. TCR V-J signatures able to tell the groups apart were searched for in a discovery cohort of approximately 95 patients, of whom about 40 had Graves' ophthalmopathy and 55 to 65 had stable Graves' hyperthyroidism. The paper reports TCR Vbeta CDR3 sequencing of roughly 140 peripheral blood samples: around 41 ophthalmopathy, under 80 hyperthyroidism and around 17 progressor patients. In addition, the study compared T-cell repertoires in thyroid tissue and in blood from roughly six Graves' hyperthyroidism patients. Following sampling, methimazole starting at 30 mg daily was given to hyperthyroidism patients, and high-dose intravenous methylprednisolone was given to ophthalmopathy patients. The roughly 90 discovery patients were divided at random into training and test sets in a 7:3 ratio. What the study reported, not specific to this receptor: Blood samples also contained most of the expanded thyroid clonotypes (frequency above 0.001), which suggests that blood repertoires may reflect thyroid immune responses. In validation, the model predicted progression to ophthalmopathy with approximately 70% sensitivity and 72% to 75% specificity, a median of 6.5 months before onset. A 13 V-J signature model separated ophthalmopathy from stable hyperthyroidism, with roughly 88% sensitivity and roughly 81% specificity in cross-validation and 80%/75% in testing. No statistical method was used to fix the sample size in advance, and group allocation was not hidden from the investigators.

Graves' hyperthyroidism was defined as stable when no progression to ophthalmopathy occurred over 18 months of follow-up. Hyperthyroidism patients were newly diagnosed, had a disease duration of under 2 months, and were aged 18 to 65 years. Patients with uncontrolled infections, other autoimmune diseases, pregnancy or lactation were excluded. Clinical symptoms, serum thyroxine and TRAb, thyroid ultrasound, and orbital computed tomography formed the basis for the diagnoses. Ficoll-Paque density gradient centrifugation was used to isolate PBMCs from under 11 ml of fresh peripheral blood. Trizol reagent was used to extract total RNA, and RNA quality was then checked on an Agilent 2100 Bioanalyzer. Amplification of TCR beta CDR3 regions was carried out from RNA transcripts. For the first round of RT-PCR on the TCR CDR3, the HTBI primer set was used together with the Qiagen OneStep RT-PCR kit. The libraries were constructed in a second round of multiplex PCR and then size-selected and purified. Sequencing of the libraries was done on an Illumina HiSeq2000 using paired-end 100 bp reads. Concerning the study's data processing: SOAPnuke was used to process the raw data, removing reads that contained adapters or uncalled bases, had a mean Phred below 15, or lacked an exact match to the constant primer or identifier. High-quality paired reads were merged with COPE v1.2.5, and unique nucleotide sequences were defined as clonotypes. Clonotypes were aligned to IMGT TRBV, TRBD and TRBJ reference segments using MiTCR v1.1. Only V-J combinations with frequency above 0.0001, covering roughly 99% of repertoires, were analysed. A TCS score was defined as the ratio between F50 (clonal expansion) and ExV (chaos), using BLOSUM62-based TCRdist between CDR3 peptides within each V-J. Welch's t-statistics and random forest reduced around 510 V-J features to about 12, which were used in a naive Bayes classifier (R e1071). TCRdb took the public reads, trimmed them with fastp at Q25, ran MiXCR for clone calling and kept in-frame beta chains. Rows are combined by CDR3 protein, so each entry shows the most common genes and DNA. None of the V and J calls come from the authors' own analysis; TCRdb made them. Within this sample are about 740,000 distinct CDR3 sequences, with around 13% of them counted one time only. 9.5% to 13% of the sample belongs to the ten largest clones.

CDR1 and CDR2 were assigned from the germline V gene as MDHEN and SYDVKM. The cysteine opens and the phenylalanine closes a CDR3 of 12 amino acids. The retained sequence is limited to the CDR3, 36 bases, with the frame set at the first base. This chain joins TRBV28 to TRBJ2-1; 9 central nucleotides agree with TRBD2. The origin of this receptor is a woman aged 18 to 35 with Graves' hyperthyroidism. Sequenced: blood. The CDR3 reads CASTVLPGLAVF. The bases read TGTGCCAGCACAGTCCTACCGGGACTAGCAGTCTTC.